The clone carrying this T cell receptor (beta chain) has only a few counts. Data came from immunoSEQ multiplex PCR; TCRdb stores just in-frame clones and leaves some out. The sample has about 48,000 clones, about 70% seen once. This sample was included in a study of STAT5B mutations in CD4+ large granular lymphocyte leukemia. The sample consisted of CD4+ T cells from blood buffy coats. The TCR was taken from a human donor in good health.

CDR3 sequence (DNA): TGCAGCGTTGAAAGGCAGGGGGCGGTCTATGGCTACACCTTC. Protein: CSVERQGAVYGYTF. J is TRBJ1-2 and V is TRBV29-1; TRBD1 agrees at 8 bases. V gave up 2 bases and J gave up 4 bases; unmatched junction bases: 6. The CDR3 consists of 14 residues. CDR1 SQVTM and CDR2 ANQGSEA come from the germline V gene.